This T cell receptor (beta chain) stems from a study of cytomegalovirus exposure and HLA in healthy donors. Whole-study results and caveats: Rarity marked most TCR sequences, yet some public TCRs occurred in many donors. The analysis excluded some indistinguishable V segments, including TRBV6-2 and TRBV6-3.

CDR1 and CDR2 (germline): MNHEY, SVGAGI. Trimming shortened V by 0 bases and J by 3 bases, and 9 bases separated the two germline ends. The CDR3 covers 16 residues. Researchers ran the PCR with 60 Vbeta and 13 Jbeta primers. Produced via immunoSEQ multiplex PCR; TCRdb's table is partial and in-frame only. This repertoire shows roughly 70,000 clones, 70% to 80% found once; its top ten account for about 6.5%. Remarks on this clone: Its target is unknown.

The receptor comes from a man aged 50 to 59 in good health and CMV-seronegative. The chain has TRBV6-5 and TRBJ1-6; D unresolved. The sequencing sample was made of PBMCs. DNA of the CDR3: TGTGCCAGCAGTTACTCGGGCAGATACTATAATTCACCCCTCCACTTT. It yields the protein CASSYSGRYYNSPLHF.